This record looks at one T cell receptor beta chain sequence and its context. Its antigen is unknown. Germline assignment: CDR1 LNHDA and CDR2 SQIVND (reference sequence). The CDR3 extends over 14 amino acids. CD45RO-CCR7+CD27+CD95- was the phenotype of naive CD8+ T cells. This sample was included in a study of CXCR3-negative and CXCR3-positive naive CD8 T cells. Study findings and constraints: More hydrophobic TRB CDR3s occurred in CXCR3-positive than in CXCR3-negative naive cells. Similar TRBV-TRBJ gene usage was seen in naive CXCR3-negative and CXCR3-positive cells, but not in memory cells.

The libraries of TRB cDNA were constructed through 5' RACE using UMI labels. With the 5' RACE reads reprocessed, TCRdb shows one record per CDR3 protein and no DNA. Its listing shows tens of thousands of distinct CDR3 sequences. Sequencing was done on a sample of naive CXCR3- CD8+ T cells from blood. The subset is: CD45RO-CCR7+CD27+CD95- naive CD8+ T cells lacking CXCR3 (TNR3-). The genes are TRBV19 and TRBJ1-1. The sequence came from a human donor in good health. Some clones in this sample may be carry-over from other donors' samples. CDR3 in amino acids: CASILPGRSTEAFF.